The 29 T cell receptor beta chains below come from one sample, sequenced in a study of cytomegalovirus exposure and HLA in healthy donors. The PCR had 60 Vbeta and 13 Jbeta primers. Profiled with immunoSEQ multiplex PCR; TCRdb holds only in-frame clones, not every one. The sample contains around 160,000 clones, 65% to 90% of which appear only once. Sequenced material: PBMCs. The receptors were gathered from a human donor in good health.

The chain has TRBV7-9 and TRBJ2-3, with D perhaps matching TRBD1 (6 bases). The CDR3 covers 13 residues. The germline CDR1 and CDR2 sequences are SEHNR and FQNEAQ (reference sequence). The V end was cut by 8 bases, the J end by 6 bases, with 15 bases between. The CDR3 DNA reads TGTGCCAGCGGCCGGTGGGACACGGATACGCAGTATTTT. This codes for CASGRWDTDTQYF.

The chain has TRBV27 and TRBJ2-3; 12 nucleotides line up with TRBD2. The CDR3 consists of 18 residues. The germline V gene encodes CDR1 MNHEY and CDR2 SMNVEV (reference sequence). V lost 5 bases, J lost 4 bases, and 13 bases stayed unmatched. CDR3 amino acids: CASSPLPWTSGVADTQYF. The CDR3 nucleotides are TGTGCCAGCAGTCCCCTTCCCTGGACTAGCGGGGTAGCAGATACGCAGTATTTT.

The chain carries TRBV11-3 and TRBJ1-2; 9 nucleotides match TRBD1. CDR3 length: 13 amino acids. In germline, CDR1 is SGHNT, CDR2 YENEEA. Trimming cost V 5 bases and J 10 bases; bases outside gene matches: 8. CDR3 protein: CASSPGQGGDYTF. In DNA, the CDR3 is TGTGCCAGCAGCCCGGGACAGGGAGGAGACTACACCTTC.

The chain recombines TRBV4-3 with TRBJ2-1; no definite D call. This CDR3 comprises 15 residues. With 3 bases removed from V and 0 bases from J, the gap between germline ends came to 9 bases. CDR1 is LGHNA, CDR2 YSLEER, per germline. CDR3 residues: CASSQRESSYNEQFF. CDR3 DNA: TGCGCCAGCAGCCAGAGAGAGAGCTCCTACAATGAGCAGTTCTTC.

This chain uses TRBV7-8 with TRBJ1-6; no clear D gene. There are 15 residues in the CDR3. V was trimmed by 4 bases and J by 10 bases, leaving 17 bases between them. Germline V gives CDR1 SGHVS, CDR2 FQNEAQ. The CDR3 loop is CASSSGASAGSPLHF. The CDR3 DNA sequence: TGTGCCAGCAGCTCAGGCGCGAGTGCAGGCTCACCCCTCCACTTT.

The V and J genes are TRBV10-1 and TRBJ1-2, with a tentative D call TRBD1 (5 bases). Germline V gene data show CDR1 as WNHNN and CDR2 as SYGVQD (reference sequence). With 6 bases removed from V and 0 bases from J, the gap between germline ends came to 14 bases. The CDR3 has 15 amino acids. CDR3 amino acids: CASRARTSPNYGYTF. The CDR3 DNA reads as TGCGCCAGCAGGGCCCGGACATCTCCTAACTATGGCTACACCTTC.

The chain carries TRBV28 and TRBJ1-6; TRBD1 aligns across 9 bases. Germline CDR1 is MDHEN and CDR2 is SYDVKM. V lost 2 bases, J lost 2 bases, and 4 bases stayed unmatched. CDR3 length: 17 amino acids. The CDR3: CASSLPGQGTYNSPLHF. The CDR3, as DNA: TGTGCCAGCAGTTTACCGGGACAGGGAACCTATAATTCACCCCTCCACTTT.

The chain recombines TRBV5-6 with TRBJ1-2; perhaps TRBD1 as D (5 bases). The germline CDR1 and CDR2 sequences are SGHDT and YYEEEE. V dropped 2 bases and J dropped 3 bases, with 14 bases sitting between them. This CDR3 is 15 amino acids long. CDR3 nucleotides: TGTGCCAGCAGCTTCTTAAGGGGCCTACACTATGGCTACACCTTC. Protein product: CASSFLRGLHYGYTF.

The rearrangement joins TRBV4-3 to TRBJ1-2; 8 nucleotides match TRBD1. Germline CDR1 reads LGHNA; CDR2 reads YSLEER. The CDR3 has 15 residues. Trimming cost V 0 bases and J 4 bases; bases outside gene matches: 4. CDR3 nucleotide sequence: TGCGCCAGCAGCCAAGATACAGGGGGGACCTATGGCTACACCTTC. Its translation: CASSQDTGGTYGYTF.

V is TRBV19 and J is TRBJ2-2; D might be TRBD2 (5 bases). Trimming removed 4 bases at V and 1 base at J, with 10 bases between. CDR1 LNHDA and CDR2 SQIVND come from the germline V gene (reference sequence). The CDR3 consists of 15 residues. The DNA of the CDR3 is TGTGCCAGTAGTAAAAGCGGAAGGAACACCGGGGAGCTGTTTTTT. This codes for CASSKSGRNTGELFF.

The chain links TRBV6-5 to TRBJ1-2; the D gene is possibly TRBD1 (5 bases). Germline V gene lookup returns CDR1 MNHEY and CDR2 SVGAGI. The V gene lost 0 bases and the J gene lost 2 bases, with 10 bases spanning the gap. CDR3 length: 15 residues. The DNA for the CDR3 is TGTGCCAGCAGTTACTCGGCAGGGAGGAACTATGGCTACACCTTC. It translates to CASSYSAGRNYGYTF.

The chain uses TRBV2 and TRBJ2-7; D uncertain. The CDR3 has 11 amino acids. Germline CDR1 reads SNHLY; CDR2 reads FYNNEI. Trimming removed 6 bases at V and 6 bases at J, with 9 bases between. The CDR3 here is CASSRPSEQYF. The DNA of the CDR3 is TGTGCCAGCAGCCGACCTAGCGAGCAGTACTTC. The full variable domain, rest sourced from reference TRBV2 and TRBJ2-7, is EPEVTQTPSHQVTQMGQEVILRCVPISNHLYFYWYRQILGQKVEFLVSFYNNEISEKSEIFDDQFSVERPDGSNFTLKIRSTKLEDSAMYFCASSRPSEQYFGPGTRLTVT.

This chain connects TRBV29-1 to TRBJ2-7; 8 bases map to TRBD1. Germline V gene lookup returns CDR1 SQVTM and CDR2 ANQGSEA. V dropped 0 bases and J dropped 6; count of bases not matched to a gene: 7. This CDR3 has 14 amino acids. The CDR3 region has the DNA TGCAGCGTTGAAGAACAGGGCAGGGGGCGCGAGCAGTACTTC. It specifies CSVEEQGRGREQYF.

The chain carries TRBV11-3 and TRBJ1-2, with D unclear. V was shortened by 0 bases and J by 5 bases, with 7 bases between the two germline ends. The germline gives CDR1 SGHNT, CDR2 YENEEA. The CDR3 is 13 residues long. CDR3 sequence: CASSLDGGYGYTF. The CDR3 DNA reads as TGTGCCAGCAGCTTAGATGGAGGATATGGCTACACCTTC.

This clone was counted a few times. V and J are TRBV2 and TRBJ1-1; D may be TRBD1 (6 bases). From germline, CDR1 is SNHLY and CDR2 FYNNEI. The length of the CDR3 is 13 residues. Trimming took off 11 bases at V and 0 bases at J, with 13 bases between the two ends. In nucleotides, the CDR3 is TGTGCCTTCTCAGGGGAAATGAACACTGAAGCTTTCTTT. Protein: CAFSGEMNTEAFF.

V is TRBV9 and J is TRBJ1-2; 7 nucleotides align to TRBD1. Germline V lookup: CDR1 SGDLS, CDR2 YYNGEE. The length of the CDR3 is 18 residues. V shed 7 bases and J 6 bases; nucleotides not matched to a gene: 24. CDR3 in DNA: TGTGCCAGCTCCTTAACCCCCGTATTTCCCGAAGGGGGCGATGGCTACACCTTC. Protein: CASSLTPVFPEGGDGYTF.

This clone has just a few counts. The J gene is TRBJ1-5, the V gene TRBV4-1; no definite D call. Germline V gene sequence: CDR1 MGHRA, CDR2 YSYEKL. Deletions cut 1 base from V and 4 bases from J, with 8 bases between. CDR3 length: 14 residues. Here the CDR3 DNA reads TGCGCCAGCAGCCAAGGGCAGTTTAATCAGCCCCAGCATTTT. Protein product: CASSQGQFNQPQHF.

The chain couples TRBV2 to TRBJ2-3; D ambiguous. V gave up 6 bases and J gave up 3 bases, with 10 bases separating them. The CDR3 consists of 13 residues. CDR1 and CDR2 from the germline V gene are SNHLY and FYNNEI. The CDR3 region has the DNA TGTGCCAGCAGGAGAACAGTTACAGATACGCAGTATTTT. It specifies CASRRTVTDTQYF.

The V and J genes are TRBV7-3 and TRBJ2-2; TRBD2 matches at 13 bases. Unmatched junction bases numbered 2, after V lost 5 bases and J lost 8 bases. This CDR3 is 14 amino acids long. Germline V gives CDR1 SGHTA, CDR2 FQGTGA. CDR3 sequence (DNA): TGTGCCAGCAGCCGGACTAGCGGGGGTGGGGAGCTGTTTTTT. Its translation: CASSRTSGGGELFF.

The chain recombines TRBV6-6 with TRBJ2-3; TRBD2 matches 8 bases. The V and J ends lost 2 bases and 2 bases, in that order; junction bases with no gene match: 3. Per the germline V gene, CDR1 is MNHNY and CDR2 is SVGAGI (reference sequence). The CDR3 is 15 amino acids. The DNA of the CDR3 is TGTGCCAGCAGTTACATAGCGGGGAACACAGATACGCAGTATTTT. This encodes CASSYIAGNTDTQYF.

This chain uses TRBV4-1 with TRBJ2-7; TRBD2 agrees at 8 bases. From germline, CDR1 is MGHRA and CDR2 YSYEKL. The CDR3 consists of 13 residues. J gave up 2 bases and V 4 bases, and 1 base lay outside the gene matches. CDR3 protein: CASSRGLAYEQYF. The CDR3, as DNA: TGCGCCAGCAGCCGGGGACTAGCCTACGAGCAGTACTTC.

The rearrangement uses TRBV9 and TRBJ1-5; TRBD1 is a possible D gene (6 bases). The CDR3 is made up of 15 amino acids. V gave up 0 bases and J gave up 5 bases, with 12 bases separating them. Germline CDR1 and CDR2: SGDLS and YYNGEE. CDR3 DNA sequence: TGTGCCAGCAGCGTAGATCAGGGGAGCGATCAGCCCCAGCATTTT. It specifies CASSVDQGSDQPQHF.

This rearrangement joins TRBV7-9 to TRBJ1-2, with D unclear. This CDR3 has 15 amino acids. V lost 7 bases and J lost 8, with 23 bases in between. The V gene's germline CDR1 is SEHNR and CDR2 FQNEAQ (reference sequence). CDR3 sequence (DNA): TGTGCCAGCACCGTTTTCGACAAGACGTGGCGAGGCTACACCTTC. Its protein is CASTVFDKTWRGYTF.

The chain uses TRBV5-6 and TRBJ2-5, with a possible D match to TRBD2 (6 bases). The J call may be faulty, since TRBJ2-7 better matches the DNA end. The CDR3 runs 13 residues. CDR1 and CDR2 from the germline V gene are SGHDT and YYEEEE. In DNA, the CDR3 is TGTGCCAGCGGAGGGGCCAACTCCTACGAGCAGTACTTC. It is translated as CASGGANSYEQYF.

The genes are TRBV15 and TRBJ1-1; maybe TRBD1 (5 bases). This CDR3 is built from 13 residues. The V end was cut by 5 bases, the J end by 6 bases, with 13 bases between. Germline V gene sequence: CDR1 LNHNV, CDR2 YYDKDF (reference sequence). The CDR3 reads CATSPGTHAEAFF. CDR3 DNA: TGTGCCACCAGCCCCGGGACTCACGCTGAAGCTTTCTTT. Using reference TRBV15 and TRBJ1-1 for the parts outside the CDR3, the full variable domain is DAMVIQNPRYQVTQFGKPVTLSCSQTLNHNVMYWYQQKSSQAPKLLFHYYDKDFNNEADTPDNFQSRRPNTSFCFLDIRSPGLGDTAMYLCATSPGTHAEAFFGQGTRLTVV.

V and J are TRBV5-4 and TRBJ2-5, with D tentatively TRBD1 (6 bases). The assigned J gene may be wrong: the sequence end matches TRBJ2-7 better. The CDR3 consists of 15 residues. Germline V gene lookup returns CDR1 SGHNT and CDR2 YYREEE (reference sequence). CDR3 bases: TGTGCCAGCAGCCAGACAGGATTAAGTGCCTACGAGCAGTACTTC. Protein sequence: CASSQTGLSAYEQYF.

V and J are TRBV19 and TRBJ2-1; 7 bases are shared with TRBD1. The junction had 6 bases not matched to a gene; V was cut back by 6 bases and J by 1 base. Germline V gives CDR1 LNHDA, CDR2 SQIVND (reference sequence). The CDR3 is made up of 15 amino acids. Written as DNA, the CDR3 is TGTGCCAGTAGGCGACAGGGATATTCCTACAATGAGCAGTTCTTC. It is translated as CASRRQGYSYNEQFF.

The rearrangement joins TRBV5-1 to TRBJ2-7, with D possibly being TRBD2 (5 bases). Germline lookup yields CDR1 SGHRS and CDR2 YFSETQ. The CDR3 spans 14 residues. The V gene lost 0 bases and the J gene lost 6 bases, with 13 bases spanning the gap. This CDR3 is CASSLDLAGREQYF. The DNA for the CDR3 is TGCGCCAGCAGCTTGGATCTAGCTGGACGCGAGCAGTACTTC.

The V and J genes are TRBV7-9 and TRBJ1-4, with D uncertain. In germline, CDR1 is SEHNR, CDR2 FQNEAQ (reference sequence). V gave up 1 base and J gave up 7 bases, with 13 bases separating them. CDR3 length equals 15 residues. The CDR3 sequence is CASSLETSYTEKLFF. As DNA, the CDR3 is TGTGCCAGCAGCTTAGAAACGAGTTATACTGAAAAACTGTTTTTT.